The 17 T cell receptor beta chains given below trace back to one sample, sequenced in a study of blood T cell repertoires in COVID-19. The data were produced by immunoSEQ multiplex PCR, yet TCRdb's version contains in-frame clones alone and is incomplete. Here the sample spans 25,000 to 40,000 clones, less than 95% being singletons. The sequenced sample was peripheral blood. These receptors came from a man between 65 and 79 years old with active or convalescent COVID-19.

The chain recombines TRBV7-9 with TRBJ2-1; 7 positions agree with TRBD2. The CDR3 is made up of 18 amino acids. CDR1 is SEHNR and CDR2 is FQNEAQ in the germline V gene (reference sequence). J was trimmed by 0 bases and V by 4 bases; bases with no gene match: 12. DNA for the CDR3: TGTGCCAGCAGCTCTACGTGGGGGACTACCAACTCCTACAATGAGCAGTTCTTC. It translates to CASSSTWGTTNSYNEQFF. The full variable domain, with the rest looked up from reference TRBV7-9 and TRBJ2-1, is DTGVSQNPRHKITKRGQNVTFRCDPISEHNRLYWYRQTLGQGPEFLTYFQNEAQLEKSRLLSDRFSAERPKGSFSTLEIQRTEQGDSAMYLCASSSTWGTTNSYNEQFFGPGTRLTVL.

The rearrangement joins TRBV28 to TRBJ1-3; D unresolved. V was shortened by 7 bases and J by 4 bases, with 8 bases between the two germline ends. The V gene's germline CDR1 is MDHEN and CDR2 SYDVKM. This CDR3 is built from 12 residues. CDR3 loop: CASTGSGNTIYF. The CDR3 DNA sequence: TGTGCCAGCACCGGGTCCGGAAACACCATATATTTT.

The V gene is TRBV6-6, the J gene TRBJ2-1, with TRBD1 matching over 8 bases. Germline CDR1 and CDR2: MNHNY and SVGAGI (reference sequence). The CDR3 extends over 16 amino acids. J gave up 6 bases and V 7 bases, and 14 bases lay outside the gene matches. Here the CDR3 reads CASTIQVGQASNEQFF. The DNA for the CDR3 is TGTGCCAGCACTATACAAGTGGGACAGGCCAGCAATGAGCAGTTCTTC.

This chain connects TRBV7-5 to TRBJ2-7; the table's TRBD1 call for D was not verified on the DNA. TRBV7-5 is designated a pseudogene. The CDR3 loop spans 15 amino acids. The CDR3: CARSPCDRGGHEQYF. The CDR3 DNA reads TGTGCCAGAAGCCCCTGTGACAGGGGCGGCCACGAGCAGTACTTC.

The genes are TRBV7-3 and TRBJ2-1, with a weak D call TRBD1 (6 bases). The CDR3 is 14 residues long. Trimming pared 6 bases from V and 5 bases from J, leaving 14 bases between. From germline, CDR1 is SGHTA and CDR2 FQGTGA. The CDR3 reads CASSYYGTNNEQFF. The CDR3 DNA reads as TGTGCCAGCAGTTACTACGGGACAAACAATGAGCAGTTCTTC.

V and J are TRBV5-1 and TRBJ2-1, with 9 positions matching TRBD1. Per germline, CDR1 SGHRS and CDR2 YFSETQ. CDR3 size: 15 residues. V was clipped by 2 bases and J by 8 bases; unmatched bases: 8. The CDR3 sequence is CASSLQGAPADEQFF. In DNA, the CDR3 is TGCGCCAGCAGCTTACAGGGGGCTCCCGCGGATGAGCAGTTCTTC.

The chain employs TRBV12-3 or TRBV12-4 and TRBJ1-4, with D unclear. The V end was cut by 4 bases, the J end by 7 bases, with 7 bases between. CDR3 size: 12 residues. In nucleotides, the CDR3 is TGTGCCAGCAGTTCCCGGAGTGAAAAACTGTTTTTT. This sequence encodes CASSSRSEKLFF.

In regard to this clone: At one boundary the junction diverges from the germline segment, which might be a read error. V usage is TRBV7-7 and J usage is TRBJ2-1, with D unclear. Looked up from germline, CDR1 is SSHAT and CDR2 is FNYEAQ (reference sequence). This CDR3 has 13 residues. The CDR3 DNA reads TGTGCTAGCAGCTTAGCTCGAGCTGATGAGCAGTTCTTC. Protein sequence: CASSLARADEQFF.

The chain employs TRBV2 and TRBJ1-6; 7 nucleotides match TRBD1. V lost 5 bases and J lost 4; bases outside the gene matches: 5. The CDR3 sequence is 15 residues long. Germline assignment: CDR1 SNHLY and CDR2 FYNNEI. The CDR3 DNA follows: TGTGCCAGCAGTAAGACAGGGAATTATAATTCACCCCTCCACTTT. Its protein product is CASSKTGNYNSPLHF.

The chain is built from TRBV19 and TRBJ2-7; 7 nucleotides match TRBD1. CDR3 size: 16 residues. V dropped 4 bases and J dropped 1; count of bases not matched to a gene: 10. Germline loops: CDR1 LNHDA, CDR2 SQIVND (reference sequence). CDR3 region: CASSTHVVTGSYEQYF. In nucleotides, the CDR3 is TGTGCCAGTAGTACCCACGTGGTGACAGGGTCCTACGAGCAGTACTTC.

This clone was recorded once. The genes are TRBV7-2 and TRBJ1-1, with 9 positions matching TRBD1. The germline gives CDR1 SGHTA, CDR2 FQGNSA. The CDR3 spans 15 residues. The V gene end was trimmed by 5 bases and the J gene end by 4 bases; junction bases not matched to a gene: 8. The CDR3 sequence is CASSAQQGAGTEAFF. CDR3 nucleotide sequence: TGTGCCAGCAGCGCCCAACAGGGGGCGGGCACTGAAGCTTTCTTT. Together with reference TRBV7-2 and TRBJ1-1, the CDR3 gives the full variable domain: GAGVSQSPSNKVTEKGKDVELRCDPISGHTALYWYRQSLGQGLEFLIYFQGNSAPDKSGLPSDRFSAERTGGSVSTLTIQRTQQEDSAVYLCASSAQQGAGTEAFFGQGTRLTVV.

V gene TRBV2 combines with J gene TRBJ1-1; D gene uncertain. Deletions cut 0 bases from V and 4 bases from J, with 6 bases between. This CDR3 spans 13 amino acids. Germline V gene data show CDR1 as SNHLY and CDR2 as FYNNEI. The CDR3 nucleotides are TGTGCCAGCAGTGAAGCGCGAAGCACTGAAGCTTTCTTT. Translation: CASSEARSTEAFF. Variable domain in full (rest from reference TRBV2 and TRBJ1-1): EPEVTQTPSHQVTQMGQEVILRCVPISNHLYFYWYRQILGQKVEFLVSFYNNEISEKSEIFDDQFSVERPDGSNFTLKIRSTKLEDSAMYFCASSEARSTEAFFGQGTRLTVV.

The chain uses TRBV10-3 and TRBJ1-3; TRBD1 might be the D (6 bases). This CDR3 is 17 amino acids long. The V and J ends lost 0 bases and 0 bases respectively, with 12 bases between them. The germline CDR1 and CDR2 sequences are ENHRY and SYGVKD. As DNA, the CDR3 is TGTGCCATCAGTGAGTCCCCGGGACACCTCTCTGGAAACACCATATATTTT. Its protein is CAISESPGHLSGNTIYF.

The chain's CDR3 is CASSLTASRTDTQYF. The CDR3, as DNA: TGTGCCAGCAGCTTAACGGCTAGCCGCACAGATACGCAGTATTTT. The chain uses TRBV7-8 and TRBJ2-3; TRBD2 might be the D (5 bases). The V gene's germline CDR1 is SGHVS and CDR2 FQNEAQ. The V gene lost 2 bases and the J gene lost 1 base, with 10 bases spanning the gap. The CDR3 consists of 15 residues.

The chain joins TRBV19 to TRBJ1-4; D is ambiguous. The CDR3 is 15 residues long. V lost 6 bases and J 8 bases, leaving 19 bases between the germline ends. Germline loops: CDR1 LNHDA, CDR2 SQIVND (reference sequence). CDR3 amino acids: CASSISLGVGEKLFF. The CDR3 bases are TGTGCCAGTAGCATTTCACTCGGCGTCGGGGAAAAACTGTTTTTT. The full variable domain, completed using reference TRBV19 and TRBJ1-4, is DGGITQSPKYLFRKEGQNVTLSCEQNLNHDAMYWYRQDPGQGLRLIYYSQIVNDFQKGDIAEGYSVSREKKESFPLTVTSAQKNPTAFYLCASSISLGVGEKLFFGSGTQLSVL.

The CDR3 bases are TGTGCCAGCAGCACGGGACTTGTGGCGGAGACCCAGTACTTC. Its translation is CASSTGLVAETQYF. The V and J genes are TRBV7-2 and TRBJ2-5; D might be TRBD2 (6 bases). This CDR3 region has 14 residues. The V gene's germline CDR1 is SGHTA and CDR2 FQGNSA. The V gene lost 5 bases and the J gene lost 5 bases, with 15 bases spanning the gap.

The rearrangement joins TRBV9 to TRBJ1-5, with D possibly TRBD1 on 5 matching bases. Trimming took off 4 bases at V and 9 bases at J, with 17 bases between the two ends. This CDR3 is built from 14 residues. Looked up from germline, CDR1 is SGDLS and CDR2 is YYNGEE. CDR3 sequence: CASSRGGVVPPQHF. The CDR3 DNA reads TGTGCCAGCAGCCGTGGGGGGGTTGTGCCGCCCCAGCATTTT.